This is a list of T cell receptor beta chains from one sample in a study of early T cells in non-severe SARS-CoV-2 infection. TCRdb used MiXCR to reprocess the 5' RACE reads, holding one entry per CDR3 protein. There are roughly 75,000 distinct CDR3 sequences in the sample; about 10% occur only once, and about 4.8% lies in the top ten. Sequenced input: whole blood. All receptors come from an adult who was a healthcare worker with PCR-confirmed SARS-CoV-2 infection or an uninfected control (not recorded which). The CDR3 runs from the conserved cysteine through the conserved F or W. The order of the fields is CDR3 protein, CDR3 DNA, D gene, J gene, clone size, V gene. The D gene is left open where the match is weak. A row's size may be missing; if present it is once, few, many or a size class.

CDR3aa: CASSVRENSPLHF
CDR3nt: TGTGCCAGCAGCGTGCGGGAGAATTCACCCCTCCACTTT
d_gene: -
j_gene: TRBJ1-6
abundance: many
v_gene: TRBV5-4

CDR3aa: CASSQDRRPLTGYTF
CDR3nt: TGTGCCAGCAGCCAAGACCGGCGGCCTCTGACGGGGTACACCTTC
d_gene: -
j_gene: TRBJ1-2
abundance: -
v_gene: TRBV14

CDR3aa: CASSDPGRVMYEQYF
CDR3nt: TGTGCCAGCAGTGATCCGGGACGGGTAATGTACGAGCAGTACTTC
d_gene: -
j_gene: TRBJ2-7
abundance: -
v_gene: TRBV6-1

CDR3aa: CSVLDLGANEKLFF
CDR3nt: TGCAGCGTCTTGGACCTTGGGGCTAATGAAAAACTGTTTTTT
d_gene: -
j_gene: TRBJ1-4
abundance: few
v_gene: TRBV29-1

CDR3aa: CASSLDNEQYF
CDR3nt: TGTGCCAGCAGCTTAGATAACGAGCAGTACTTC
d_gene: -
j_gene: TRBJ2-7
abundance: -
v_gene: TRBV11-2

CDR3aa: CASKRANTGELFF
CDR3nt: TGTGCCAGCAAAAGGGCCAACACCGGGGAGCTGTTTTTT
d_gene: -
j_gene: TRBJ2-2
abundance: few
v_gene: TRBV6-2/TRBV6-3

CDR3aa: CASSLRSGGTLNTGELFF
CDR3nt: TGTGCCAGCAGCTTAAGAAGCGGGGGGACTCTGAACACCGGGGAGCTGTTTTTT
d_gene: TRBD2
j_gene: TRBJ2-2
abundance: many
v_gene: TRBV7-9

CDR3aa: CSADKPTGNNEQFF
CDR3nt: TGCAGTGCTGACAAACCGACAGGGAACAATGAGCAGTTCTTC
d_gene: TRBD1
j_gene: TRBJ2-1
abundance: many
v_gene: TRBV20-1

CDR3aa: CASLDRDLSYEQYF
CDR3nt: TGTGCCAGCCTGGACAGGGACCTTTCCTACGAGCAGTACTTC
d_gene: TRBD1
j_gene: TRBJ2-7
abundance: -
v_gene: TRBV2

CDR3aa: CASSLAPGQGMGADTQYF
CDR3nt: TGTGCTAGCAGCTTAGCCCCGGGACAGGGGATGGGTGCAGATACGCAGTATTTT
d_gene: TRBD1
j_gene: TRBJ2-3
abundance: many
v_gene: TRBV7-7

CDR3aa: CASGDSPGNEQFF
CDR3nt: TGTGCCAGCGGGGACTCACCTGGAAATGAGCAGTTCTTC
d_gene: -
j_gene: TRBJ2-1
abundance: few
v_gene: TRBV2

CDR3aa: CSAPRVAGSNEQFF
CDR3nt: TGCAGTGCCCCTCGGGTAGCGGGGTCCAATGAGCAGTTCTTC
d_gene: TRBD2
j_gene: TRBJ2-1
abundance: many
v_gene: TRBV20-1

CDR3aa: CASSPTAMNTEAFF
CDR3nt: TGTGCCAGCAGCCCTACAGCAATGAACACTGAAGCTTTCTTT
d_gene: -
j_gene: TRBJ1-1
abundance: -
v_gene: TRBV13

CDR3aa: CASSPLGRQETQYF
CDR3nt: TGTGCCAGCAGCCCCTTGGGACGGCAAGAGACCCAGTACTTC
d_gene: -
j_gene: TRBJ2-5
abundance: many
v_gene: TRBV11-2

CDR3aa: CSAAGYNEQFF
CDR3nt: TGCAGTGCCGCTGGATACAATGAGCAGTTCTTC
d_gene: -
j_gene: TRBJ2-1
abundance: many
v_gene: TRBV20-1

CDR3aa: CASAKWGSLSETQYF
CDR3nt: TGTGCCAGTGCCAAATGGGGCAGTCTCTCGGAGACCCAGTACTTC
d_gene: -
j_gene: TRBJ2-5
abundance: -
v_gene: TRBV19

CDR3aa: CSASPGAGLHEKLFF
CDR3nt: TGCAGTGCTTCCCCCGGTGCGGGGCTTCATGAAAAACTGTTTTTT
d_gene: -
j_gene: TRBJ1-4
abundance: -
v_gene: TRBV20-1

CDR3aa: CASSIRDASEAFF
CDR3nt: TGCGCCAGCAGTATCCGGGACGCCAGTGAAGCTTTCTTT
d_gene: -
j_gene: TRBJ1-1
abundance: many
v_gene: TRBV10-2

CDR3aa: CASSEVGGKRGPQHF
CDR3nt: TGTGCCAGCAGTGAAGTAGGAGGCAAGAGGGGGCCCCAGCATTTT
d_gene: -
j_gene: TRBJ1-5
abundance: few
v_gene: TRBV2

CDR3aa: CASSVDTGRELFF
CDR3nt: TGCGCCAGCAGCGTCGACACGGGCAGAGAGCTGTTTTTT
d_gene: -
j_gene: TRBJ2-2
abundance: few
v_gene: TRBV5-1

CDR3aa: CASSPEKGTSYEQYF
CDR3nt: TGTGCCAGCAGCCCAGAAAAAGGGACGTCGTACGAGCAGTACTTC
d_gene: -
j_gene: TRBJ2-7
abundance: -
v_gene: TRBV5-8

CDR3aa: CSARDSGQGSQPQHF
CDR3nt: TGCAGTGCTAGAGATTCGGGACAGGGGTCCCAGCCCCAGCATTTT
d_gene: TRBD1
j_gene: TRBJ1-5
abundance: -
v_gene: TRBV20-1

CDR3aa: CASSLSKFADRVDGYTF
CDR3nt: TGTGCCAGCAGTTTATCGAAGTTCGCGGACAGGGTGGATGGCTACACCTTC
d_gene: TRBD1
j_gene: TRBJ1-2
abundance: many
v_gene: TRBV27

CDR3aa: CASNTGIYGYTF
CDR3nt: TGTGCCAGCAATACAGGGATCTATGGCTACACCTTC
d_gene: -
j_gene: TRBJ1-2
abundance: -
v_gene: TRBV19

CDR3aa: CASSYGGGLLYEQYF
CDR3nt: TGTGCCAGCAGTTACGGCGGGGGATTACTCTACGAGCAGTACTTC
d_gene: TRBD2
j_gene: TRBJ2-7
abundance: many
v_gene: TRBV6-5

CDR3aa: CSVTGTTETQYF
CDR3nt: TGCAGCGTAACCGGGACAACAGAGACCCAGTACTTC
d_gene: -
j_gene: TRBJ2-5
abundance: many
v_gene: TRBV29-1

CDR3aa: CASSLSRYEQYF
CDR3nt: TGTGCCAGCAGCTTGAGCAGATACGAGCAGTACTTC
d_gene: -
j_gene: TRBJ2-7
abundance: many
v_gene: TRBV5-6

CDR3aa: CASSLSTGGDGYTF
CDR3nt: TGCGCCAGCAGCTTATCTACAGGGGGAGATGGCTACACCTTC
d_gene: TRBD1
j_gene: TRBJ1-2
abundance: many
v_gene: TRBV5-1

CDR3aa: CSVGTPGYTF
CDR3nt: TGCAGCGTCGGGACACCGGGCTACACCTTC
d_gene: -
j_gene: TRBJ1-2
abundance: few
v_gene: TRBV29-1

CDR3aa: CATAQGTPYEQYF
CDR3nt: TGTGCCACCGCACAGGGAACCCCTTACGAGCAGTACTTC
d_gene: -
j_gene: TRBJ2-7
abundance: few
v_gene: TRBV2

CDR3aa: CASSADREGNQPQHF
CDR3nt: TGCGCCAGCAGCGCAGACAGGGAGGGCAATCAGCCCCAGCATTTT
d_gene: TRBD1
j_gene: TRBJ1-5
abundance: many
v_gene: TRBV4-3

CDR3aa: CASSQVLSDSGTDTQYF
CDR3nt: TGCGCCAGCAGCCAAGTTTTATCGGACTCAGGCACAGATACGCAGTATTTT
d_gene: -
j_gene: TRBJ2-3
abundance: many
v_gene: TRBV4-3

CDR3aa: CASSHHDSNNSPLHF
CDR3nt: TGTGCCAGCAGCCACCACGACAGCAATAATTCACCCCTCCACTTT
d_gene: -
j_gene: TRBJ1-6
abundance: many
v_gene: TRBV6-2/TRBV6-3

CDR3aa: CASSLAGRQYSYNEQFF
CDR3nt: TGTGCCAGCAGCTTAGCTGGGAGGCAGTATTCCTACAATGAGCAGTTCTTC
d_gene: -
j_gene: TRBJ2-1
abundance: few
v_gene: TRBV7-6

CDR3aa: CASSDSFTGRQETQYF
CDR3nt: TGTGCCAGCAGTGACTCGTTTACAGGGAGGCAAGAGACCCAGTACTTC
d_gene: -
j_gene: TRBJ2-5
abundance: many
v_gene: TRBV6-4

CDR3aa: CASGPPGSSYNEQFF
CDR3nt: TGTGCTAGTGGTCCTCCAGGGTCTTCCTACAATGAGCAGTTCTTC
d_gene: -
j_gene: TRBJ2-1
abundance: many
v_gene: TRBV12-5

CDR3aa: CSARDRVRQGDGTEAFF
CDR3nt: TGCAGTGCTAGAGATCGGGTGCGACAGGGGGACGGAACTGAAGCTTTCTTT
d_gene: TRBD1
j_gene: TRBJ1-1
abundance: many
v_gene: TRBV20-1

CDR3aa: CASSPRDEQYF
CDR3nt: TGTGCCAGCTCACCACGGGACGAGCAGTACTTC
d_gene: -
j_gene: TRBJ2-7
abundance: many
v_gene: TRBV18